This TCR beta chain was profiled in a study of blood T cell repertoires in COVID-19. The germline CDR1 and CDR2 sequences are SQVTM and ANQGSEA. This CDR3 region has 13 residues. V trimming: 7 bases; J trimming: 1 base; junction bases outside the gene matches: 4. Repertoires were generated with immunoSEQ multiplex PCR, while TCRdb's copy carries only in-frame clones and drops some. The sample yields about 280,000 clones, around 90% seen once. Specimen: peripheral blood. This TCR was recovered from a woman in her fifties or sixties who had recovered from COVID-19. The chain employs TRBV29-1 and TRBJ2-7; 10 bases line up with TRBD1. The DNA of the CDR3 is TGCAGCGGGGGACAGGGGCTATCCTACGAGCAGTACTTC. Translation: CSGGQGLSYEQYF.